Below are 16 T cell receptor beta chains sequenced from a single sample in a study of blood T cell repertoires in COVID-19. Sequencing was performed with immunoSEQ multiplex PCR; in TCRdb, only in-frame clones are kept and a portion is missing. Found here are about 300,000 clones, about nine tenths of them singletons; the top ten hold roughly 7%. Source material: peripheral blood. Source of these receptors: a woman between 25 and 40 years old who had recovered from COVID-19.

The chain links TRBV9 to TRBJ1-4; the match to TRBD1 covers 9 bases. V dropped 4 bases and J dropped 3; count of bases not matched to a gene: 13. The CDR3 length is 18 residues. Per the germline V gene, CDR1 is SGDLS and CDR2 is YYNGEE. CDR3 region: CASSPGTGTPLANEKLFF. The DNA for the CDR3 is TGTGCCAGCAGCCCTGGGACAGGGACACCATTAGCTAATGAAAAACTGTTTTTT.

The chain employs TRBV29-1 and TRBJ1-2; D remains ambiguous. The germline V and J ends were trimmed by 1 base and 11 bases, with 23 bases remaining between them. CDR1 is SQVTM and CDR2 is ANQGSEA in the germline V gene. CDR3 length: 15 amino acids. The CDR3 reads CSVEAPSAHDLRYTF. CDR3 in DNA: TGCAGCGTTGAAGCGCCTTCCGCTCACGATCTGAGGTACACCTTC.

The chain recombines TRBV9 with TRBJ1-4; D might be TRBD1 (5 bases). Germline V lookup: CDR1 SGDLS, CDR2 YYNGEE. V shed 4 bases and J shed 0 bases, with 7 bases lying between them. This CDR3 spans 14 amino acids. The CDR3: CASSPGATNEKLFF. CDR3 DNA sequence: TGTGCCAGCAGCCCGGGGGCAACTAATGAAAAACTGTTTTTT.

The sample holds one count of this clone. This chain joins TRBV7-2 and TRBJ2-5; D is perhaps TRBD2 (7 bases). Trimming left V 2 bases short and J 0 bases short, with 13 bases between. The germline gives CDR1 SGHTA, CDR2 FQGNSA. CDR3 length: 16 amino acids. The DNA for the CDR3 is TGTGCCAGCAGCTTATTAGGGGGAGGGAACCAAGAGACCCAGTACTTC. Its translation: CASSLLGGGNQETQYF.

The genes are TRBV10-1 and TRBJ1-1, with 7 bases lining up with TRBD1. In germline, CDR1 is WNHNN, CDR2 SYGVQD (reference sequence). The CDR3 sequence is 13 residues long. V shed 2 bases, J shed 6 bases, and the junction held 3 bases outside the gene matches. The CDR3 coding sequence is TGCGCCAGCAGTGAGGGCAGGGGGGCTGAAGCTTTCTTT. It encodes CASSEGRGAEAFF.

The CDR3 nucleotides are TGTGCCAGCGGAGAAGGAGACAGTGAAGCTTTCTTT. It is translated as CASGEGDSEAFF. V and J are TRBV6-6 and TRBJ1-1, with TRBD1 as a possible D gene (5 bases). V shed 8 bases and J shed 7 bases, with 14 bases lying between them. CDR1 is MNHNY and CDR2 is SVGAGI in the germline V gene (reference sequence). The CDR3 covers 12 residues.

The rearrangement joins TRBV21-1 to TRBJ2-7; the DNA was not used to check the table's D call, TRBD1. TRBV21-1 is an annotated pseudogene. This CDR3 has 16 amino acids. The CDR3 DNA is TGTGCCAGCAGCAAAGGTGGGGCAGGGGGCATTTACGAGCAGTACTTC. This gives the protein CASSKGGAGGIYEQYF.

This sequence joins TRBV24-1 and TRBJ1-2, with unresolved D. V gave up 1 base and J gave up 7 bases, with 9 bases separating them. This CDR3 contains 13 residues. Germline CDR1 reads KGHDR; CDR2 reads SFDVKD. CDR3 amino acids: CATSDFRGSGYTF. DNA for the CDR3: TGTGCCACCAGTGATTTCAGAGGGTCTGGCTACACCTTC.

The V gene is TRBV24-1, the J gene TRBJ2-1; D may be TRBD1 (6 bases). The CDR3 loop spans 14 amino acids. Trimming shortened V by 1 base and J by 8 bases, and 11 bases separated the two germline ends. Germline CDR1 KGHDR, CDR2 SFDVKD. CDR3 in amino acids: CATSDLTGWDEQFF. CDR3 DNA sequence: TGTGCCACCAGTGATTTAACAGGGTGGGATGAGCAGTTCTTC.

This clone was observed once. The CDR3 DNA follows: TGTGCCAGCAGCCCTACTCACGAGACCCAGTACTTC. This sequence encodes CASSPTHETQYF. The genes are TRBV7-9 and TRBJ2-5; D unresolved. Germline V gives CDR1 SEHNR, CDR2 FQNEAQ (reference sequence). Trimming took 5 bases from V and 5 from J, leaving 9 bases between them. The CDR3 has 12 amino acids.

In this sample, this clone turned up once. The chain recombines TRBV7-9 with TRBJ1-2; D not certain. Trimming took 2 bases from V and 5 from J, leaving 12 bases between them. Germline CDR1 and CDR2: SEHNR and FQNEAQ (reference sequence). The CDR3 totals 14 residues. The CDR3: CASSLSGRLYGYTF. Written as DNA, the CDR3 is TGTGCCAGCAGCTTAAGTGGGCGCCTTTATGGCTACACCTTC.

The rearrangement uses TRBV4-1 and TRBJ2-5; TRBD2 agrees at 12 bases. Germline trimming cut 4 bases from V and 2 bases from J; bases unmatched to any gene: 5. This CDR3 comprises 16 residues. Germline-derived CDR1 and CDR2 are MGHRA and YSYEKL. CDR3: CASSLLAGGGQETQYF. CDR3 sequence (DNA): TGCGCCAGCAGCCTACTAGCGGGGGGTGGGCAAGAGACCCAGTACTTC.

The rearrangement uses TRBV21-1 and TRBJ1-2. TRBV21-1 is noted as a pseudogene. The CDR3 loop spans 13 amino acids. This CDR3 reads CASAGPTNYGYTF. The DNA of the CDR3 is TGTGCCAGCGCGGGCCCAACTAACTATGGCTACACCTTC.

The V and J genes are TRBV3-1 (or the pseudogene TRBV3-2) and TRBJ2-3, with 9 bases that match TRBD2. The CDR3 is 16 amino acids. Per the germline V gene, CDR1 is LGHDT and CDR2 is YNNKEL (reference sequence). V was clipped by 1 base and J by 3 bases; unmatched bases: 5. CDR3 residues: CASSQGLADRTDTQYF. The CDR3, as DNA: TGTGCCAGCAGCCAAGGACTAGCGGATAGGACAGATACGCAGTATTTT.

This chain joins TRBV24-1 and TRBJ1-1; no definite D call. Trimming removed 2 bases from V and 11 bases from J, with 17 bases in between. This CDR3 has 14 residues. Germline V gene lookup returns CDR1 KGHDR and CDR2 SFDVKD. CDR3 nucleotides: TGTGCCACCAGTGATTCCTGCCCAAATAAGAGGGCTTTCTTT. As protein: CATSDSCPNKRAFF.

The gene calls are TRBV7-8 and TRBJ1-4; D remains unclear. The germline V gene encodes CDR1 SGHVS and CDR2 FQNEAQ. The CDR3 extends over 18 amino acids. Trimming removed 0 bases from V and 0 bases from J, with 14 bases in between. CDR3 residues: CASSLALGRHSTNEKLFF. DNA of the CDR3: TGTGCCAGCAGCTTAGCGCTCGGCAGACACTCAACTAATGAAAAACTGTTTTTT.